The rows below give T cell receptor beta chains drawn from one sample of a study of shared clonotypes between healthy human individuals. The protocol was immunoSEQ multiplex PCR, while the TCRdb copy is restricted to in-frame clones and leaves out a portion. This table holds approximately 500,000 clones, less than 96% found once. The specimen was naive CD4+ T cells sorted from blood. These TCRs come from a woman aged 25 to 39 in good health. The CDR3 runs from the conserved cysteine through the conserved F or W. Each record gives: D gene, clone size, V gene, J gene, CDR3 protein, CDR3 DNA. The D gene is left open where the match is weak. Clone size, where shown, is once, few, many, or a class for clones that have expanded.

D: NA
size: NA
V: TRBV5-4
J: TRBJ2-3
CDR3: CASTLQGADTQYF
DNA: TGTGCCAGCACTCTTCAGGGCGCAGATACGCAGTATTTT

D: TRBD2
size: NA
V: TRBV19
J: TRBJ2-3
CDR3: CASSTGLAGRLDTQYF
DNA: TGTGCCAGTAGTACGGGACTAGCGGGAAGGCTAGATACGCAGTATTTT

D: NA
size: NA
V: TRBV30
J: TRBJ1-3
CDR3: CAWAGSSGNTIYF
DNA: TGTGCCTGGGCGGGGAGCTCTGGAAACACCATATATTTT

D: NA
size: NA
V: TRBV18
J: TRBJ1-1
CDR3: CASSPGGMNTEAFF
DNA: TGTGCCAGCTCACCGGGCGGTATGAACACTGAAGCTTTCTTT

D: NA
size: once
V: TRBV9
J: TRBJ2-6
CDR3: CASSVSGSGANVLTF
DNA: TGTGCCAGCAGTGTTTCGGGCTCTGGGGCCAACGTCCTGACTTTC

D: NA
size: NA
V: TRBV28
J: TRBJ1-4
CDR3: CASSFLGEKLFF
DNA: TGTGCCAGCAGTTTTCTGGGGGAAAAACTGTTTTTT

D: NA
size: NA
V: TRBV28
J: TRBJ1-1
CDR3: CASSFRAGRRNTEAFF
DNA: TGTGCCAGCAGTTTCCGCGCGGGGAGGCGGAACACTGAAGCTTTCTTT

D: TRBD2
size: NA
V: TRBV7-9
J: TRBJ2-7
CDR3: CASSPRTSAYEQYF
DNA: TGTGCCAGCAGCCCCCGGACTAGCGCGTACGAGCAGTACTTC

D: NA
size: NA
V: TRBV6-5
J: TRBJ1-4
CDR3: CASSYIGGVGEKLFF
DNA: TGTGCCAGCAGTTACATCGGGGGAGTAGGCGAAAAACTGTTTTTT

D: TRBD2
size: NA
V: TRBV7-6
J: TRBJ2-2
CDR3: CASSRIPVAGGNTGELFF
DNA: TGTGCCAGCAGCAGAATACCGGTAGCGGGAGGAAACACCGGGGAGCTGTTTTTT

D: TRBD1
size: NA
V: TRBV27
J: TRBJ2-7
CDR3: CASSPKVQGANEQYF
DNA: TGTGCCAGCAGCCCTAAGGTACAGGGGGCTAACGAGCAGTACTTC

D: NA
size: NA
V: TRBV25-1
J: TRBJ1-1
CDR3: CASSEQERLGTEAFF
DNA: TGTGCCAGCAGTGAACAGGAGAGGTTAGGCACTGAAGCTTTCTTT

D: NA
size: few
V: TRBV19
J: TRBJ1-5
CDR3: CASSILGQPQHF
DNA: TGTGCCAGTAGTATACTAGGTCAGCCCCAGCATTTT

D: TRBD1
size: NA
V: TRBV2
J: TRBJ2-5
CDR3: CASNPDRVREETQYF
DNA: TGTGCCAGCAATCCGGACAGGGTGAGAGAAGAGACCCAGTACTTC

D: NA
size: NA
V: TRBV5-4
J: TRBJ1-1
CDR3: CASSLLEVGNTEAFF
DNA: TGTGCCAGCAGCTTGTTAGAGGTAGGAAACACTGAAGCTTTCTTT

D: NA
size: NA
V: TRBV19
J: TRBJ1-5
CDR3: CASSKGPSQPQHF
DNA: TGTGCCAGTAGTAAGGGACCGTCACAGCCCCAGCATTTT

D: TRBD1
size: NA
V: TRBV5-1
J: TRBJ2-7
CDR3: CASSSTGAAYEQYF
DNA: TGCGCCAGCAGCAGTACAGGGGCGGCCTACGAGCAGTACTTC

D: NA
size: NA
V: TRBV11-2
J: TRBJ2-7
CDR3: CASSLAGTFSYEQYF
DNA: TGTGCCAGCAGCCTTGCCGGGACATTCTCCTACGAGCAGTACTTC

D: NA
size: NA
V: TRBV28
J: TRBJ2-7
CDR3: CASSLNWASDYYEQYF
DNA: TGTGCCAGCAGTTTAAATTGGGCTAGCGACTACTACGAGCAGTACTTC

D: TRBD1
size: NA
V: TRBV10-2
J: TRBJ1-2
CDR3: CASSDYLQGNYGYTF
DNA: TGCGCCAGCAGTGATTACTTACAGGGGAACTATGGCTACACCTTC

D: NA
size: NA
V: TRBV2
J: TRBJ2-2
CDR3: CASSEAVPDVTGELFF
DNA: TGTGCCAGCAGTGAAGCAGTACCCGACGTCACCGGGGAGCTGTTTTTT

D: NA
size: NA
V: TRBV15
J: TRBJ1-1
CDR3: CATSISGQKNTEAFF
DNA: TGTGCCACCAGCATTTCGGGACAAAAAAACACTGAAGCTTTCTTT

D: NA
size: NA
V: TRBV15
J: TRBJ2-1
CDR3: CATSRERGTEQFF
DNA: TGTGCCACCAGCAGAGAAAGGGGAACCGAGCAGTTCTTC

D: TRBD1
size: NA
V: TRBV2
J: TRBJ2-2
CDR3: CASRRDRSNTGELFF
DNA: TGTGCCAGCAGGAGGGACAGGTCGAACACCGGGGAGCTGTTTTTT

D: TRBD2
size: NA
V: TRBV7-1
J: TRBJ2-7
CDR3: CASSRLAGAYEQYF
DNA: TGTGCCAGCAGCCGACTAGCGGGAGCGTACGAGCAGTACTTC

D: TRBD2
size: NA
V: TRBV10-1
J: TRBJ2-7
CDR3: CASSLGLADSYEQYF
DNA: TGCGCCAGCAGTCTCGGACTAGCGGACTCCTACGAGCAGTACTTC